Shown below are 31 T cell receptor beta chains from a single sample sequenced in a study of regulatory dendritic cells for organ transplantation. These TCRs' antigens remain unknown. Allogeneic regulatory or mature dendritic cells were co-cultured for less than 6 days with CFSE-labeled sorted T cells at 1:10. TCRdb's table, derived via immunoSEQ multiplex PCR, lists solely in-frame clones and lacks some. This table holds about 12,000 clones, roughly 90% found once. The sequenced material came from naive CD8+ T cells from blood cultured with dendritic cells. Indicated subset: CD45RA+ naive T cells. The receptors originated from a human donor in good health.

The chain has TRBV5-5 and TRBJ1-1; the D gene is possibly TRBD1 (5 bases). CDR3 length equals 12 residues. V shed 1 base and J shed 6 bases, with 7 bases lying between them. Germline V gene data show CDR1 as SGHKS and CDR2 as YYEKEE (reference sequence). The CDR3 DNA is TGTGCCAGCAGCTTGTTGGGGGCTGAAGCTTTCTTT. It translates to CASSLLGAEAFF.

The V and J genes are TRBV15 and TRBJ2-2, with 9 bases that match TRBD2. CDR1 LNHNV and CDR2 YYDKDF come from the germline V gene (reference sequence). The CDR3 is made up of 16 amino acids. V lost 0 bases and J lost 6; bases outside the gene matches: 5. The CDR3 spells CATSRDRSGGSGELFF. Written as DNA, the CDR3 is TGTGCCACCAGCAGAGATAGGAGCGGGGGGTCCGGGGAGCTGTTTTTT.

This chain connects TRBV9 to TRBJ1-2, with a possible D match to TRBD1 (6 bases). The CDR3 sequence is 15 residues long. V lost 0 bases and J 6 bases, leaving 15 bases between the germline ends. Looked up from germline, CDR1 is SGDLS and CDR2 is YYNGEE. The CDR3 coding sequence is TGTGCCAGCAGCGTAGACTTTCGGGACACCCATGGCTACACCTTC. Protein product: CASSVDFRDTHGYTF.

V and J are TRBV7-8 and TRBJ2-7; D is ambiguous. The CDR3 is made up of 13 amino acids. V lost 1 base and J 4 bases, leaving 8 bases between the germline ends. The germline V gene has CDR1 SGHVS and CDR2 FQNEAQ. CDR3 nucleotides: TGTGCCAGCAGCTTAGTTATGGGGTACGAGCAGTACTTC. This encodes CASSLVMGYEQYF.

The chain recombines TRBV9 with TRBJ1-1; tentatively, D is TRBD1 (5 bases). The CDR3 extends over 17 amino acids. V was clipped by 4 bases and J by 1 base, with 20 bases between them. Looked up from germline, CDR1 is SGDLS and CDR2 is YYNGEE. The CDR3 is CASSQVRRPGPNTEAFF. Here the CDR3 DNA reads TGTGCCAGCAGCCAGGTTCGGAGACCGGGGCCGAACACTGAAGCTTTCTTT.

The table lists this clone with a few counts. This rearrangement joins TRBV21-1 to TRBJ2-7; the D call of TRBD1 is as the table states it, not checked on the DNA. TRBV21-1 counts as a pseudogene. This CDR3 has 17 residues. The CDR3, as DNA: TGTGCCAGCAGCGGGCCCTCAGCCTCCCGTAGCTCCTACGAGCAGTACTTC. Its translation: CASSGPSASRSSYEQYF.

J is TRBJ1-1 and V is TRBV25-1; D remains unclear. The CDR3 runs to 13 residues. The germline V and J ends were trimmed by 8 bases and 4 bases, with 14 bases remaining between them. The germline V gene encodes CDR1 MGHDK and CDR2 SYGVNS. The CDR3 sequence: CASRRSLLTEAFF. CDR3 in DNA: TGTGCCAGCCGACGGAGCCTTCTCACTGAAGCTTTCTTT.

This chain connects TRBV6-5 to TRBJ2-5; no clear D. Per germline, CDR1 MNHEY and CDR2 SVGAGI. This CDR3 has 14 residues. Trimming left V 9 bases short and J 4 bases short, with 18 bases between. CDR3 sequence reads: CASKKSSDPETQYF. The CDR3 DNA follows: TGTGCCAGTAAAAAATCGTCGGACCCAGAGACCCAGTACTTC.

The chain joins TRBV27 to TRBJ2-1, with TRBD2 matching 9 bases. CDR1 and CDR2 (germline): MNHEY, SMNVEV (reference sequence). V dropped 5 bases and J dropped 8; count of bases not matched to a gene: 4. CDR3 size: 13 residues. CDR3: CASSPLAGHEQFF. As DNA, the CDR3 is TGTGCCAGCAGTCCCCTAGCGGGACATGAGCAGTTCTTC.

This chain uses TRBV6-5 with TRBJ2-7, with 7 bases matching TRBD1. After removal of 7 bases from V and 1 base from J, the junction contained 10 bases not matched to a gene. The CDR3 spans 15 residues. Germline lookup yields CDR1 MNHEY and CDR2 SVGAGI. The CDR3 spells CASIYGDSGSYEQYF. The CDR3, as DNA: TGTGCCAGCATCTACGGGGACAGTGGATCCTACGAGCAGTACTTC.

The chain is built from TRBV27 and TRBJ2-3, with D possibly TRBD2 on 6 matching bases. The V and J ends lost 0 bases and 4 bases respectively, with 17 bases between them. This CDR3 region has 17 residues. Germline CDR1 is MNHEY and CDR2 is SMNVEV (reference sequence). The CDR3 DNA reads as TGTGCCAGCAGTTTATCGATCGGGGATTTAGCGGCAGATACGCAGTATTTT. It encodes CASSLSIGDLAADTQYF.

This clone was counted a few times. V and J are TRBV11-2 and TRBJ1-2; TRBD1 aligns across 8 bases. Germline V CDR1 and CDR2: SGHAT, FQNNGV. The CDR3 consists of 17 residues. Trimming removed 5 bases from V and 2 bases from J; junction bases left unmatched: 13. The CDR3 loop is CASSKPGGEAGNYGYTF. CDR3 bases: TGTGCCAGCAGCAAGCCAGGGGGCGAGGCGGGGAACTATGGCTACACCTTC. The full variable domain, completed using reference TRBV11-2 and TRBJ1-2, is EAGVAQSPRYKIIEKRQSVAFWCNPISGHATLYWYQQILGQGPKLLIQFQNNGVVDDSQLPKDRFSAERLKGVDSTLKIQPAKLEDSAVYLCASSKPGGEAGNYGYTFGSGTRLTVV.

The chain joins TRBV30 to TRBJ1-5; no firm D call. Trimming left V 2 bases short and J 1 base short, with 12 bases between. The germline V gene encodes CDR1 GTSNPN and CDR2 SVGIG (reference sequence). The CDR3 totals 15 residues. The CDR3 region has the DNA TGTGCCTGGAGTTCCCTCGGATTAAGCAATCAGCCCCAGCATTTT. Its protein product is CAWSSLGLSNQPQHF. The variable domain in full, completed from reference TRBV30 and TRBJ1-5, reads SQTIHQWPATLVQPVGSPLSLECTVEGTSNPNLYWYRQAAGRGLQLLFYSVGIGQISSEVPQNLSASRPQDRQFILSSKKLLLSDSGFYLCAWSSLGLSNQPQHFGDGTRLSIL.

The chain combines TRBV6-4 with TRBJ1-6; D might be TRBD1 (6 bases). The CDR3 runs to 14 residues. V lost 6 bases, J lost 10 bases, and 16 bases lay in between. Germline V CDR1 and CDR2: MRHNA, SNTAGT. CDR3 sequence (DNA): TGTGCCAGCAGAGTTCAGGGGAGAGGCTCACCCCTCCACTTT. Translated: CASRVQGRGSPLHF.

The chain carries TRBV4-1 and TRBJ2-3; maybe TRBD1 (6 bases). The V gene lost 3 bases and the J gene lost 0 bases, with 10 bases spanning the gap. Germline V gives CDR1 MGHRA, CDR2 YSYEKL. This CDR3 has 15 amino acids. As DNA, the CDR3 is TGCGCCAGCAGCCAGGGGACACCTAGCACAGATACGCAGTATTTT. Translating it yields CASSQGTPSTDTQYF.

This chain connects TRBV7-2 to TRBJ1-2, with 7 bases fitting TRBD1. V lost 5 bases and J lost 3; bases outside the gene matches: 6. Germline V CDR1 and CDR2: SGHTA, FQGNSA. The CDR3 length is 14 residues. The CDR3 loop reads CASSAGGGDYGYTF. The DNA of the CDR3 is TGTGCCAGCAGCGCAGGGGGAGGAGACTATGGCTACACCTTC.

The CDR3: CASRRDSGGYTF. As DNA, the CDR3 is TGTGCCAGCAGGAGAGACTCGGGGGGCTACACCTTC. The rearrangement joins TRBV27 to TRBJ1-2; no firm D call. The CDR3 totals 12 residues. V lost 6 bases, J lost 8 bases, and 13 bases lay in between. From germline, CDR1 is MNHEY and CDR2 SMNVEV (reference sequence).

The chain employs TRBV7-3 and TRBJ1-2, with D unresolved. Trimming shortened V by 5 bases and J by 7 bases, and 14 bases separated the two germline ends. Germline CDR1 is SGHTA and CDR2 is FQGTGA. The CDR3 runs to 13 residues. Written as DNA, the CDR3 is TGTGCCAGCAGCGGTGGGCGGGGAGGTGGCTACACCTTC. Amino acid sequence: CASSGGRGGGYTF.

The CDR3 nucleotides are TGTGCCAGCAGCTTCTGGGGAACCGGGGGGGAGACCCAGTACTTC. Its translation is CASSFWGTGGETQYF. The V gene is TRBV7-2, the J gene TRBJ2-5, with 7 positions matching TRBD2. The CDR3 extends over 15 amino acids. Looked up from germline, CDR1 is SGHTA and CDR2 is FQGNSA. V was clipped by 3 bases and J by 5 bases; unmatched bases: 9. Variable domain in full (rest from reference TRBV7-2 and TRBJ2-5): GAGVSQSPSNKVTEKGKDVELRCDPISGHTALYWYRQSLGQGLEFLIYFQGNSAPDKSGLPSDRFSAERTGGSVSTLTIQRTQQEDSAVYLCASSFWGTGGETQYFGPGTRLLVL.

This clone appeared once. The chain recombines TRBV6-5 with TRBJ2-5; a weak D match, TRBD1 (5 bases). The CDR3 consists of 13 residues. Trimming left V 6 bases short and J 1 base short, with 9 bases between. The germline CDR1 and CDR2 sequences are MNHEY and SVGAGI. Written as DNA, the CDR3 is TGTGCCAGCAGCTATGGGGCCCAAGAGACCCAGTACTTC. Amino acid sequence: CASSYGAQETQYF.

J is TRBJ1-1 and V is TRBV21-1. TRBV21-1 is a recognized pseudogene. The CDR3 is 15 residues long. The CDR3 loop is CASSKEKAANTEAFF. The CDR3 DNA is TGTGCCAGCAGCAAAGAAAAAGCAGCGAACACTGAAGCTTTCTTT.

V usage is TRBV7-9 and J usage is TRBJ1-1, with TRBD1 as a possible D gene (5 bases). V lost 8 bases and J lost 3, with 16 bases in between. This CDR3 is built from 14 residues. Germline V gives CDR1 SEHNR, CDR2 FQNEAQ (reference sequence). The CDR3 sequence is CASGAIWGDTEAFF. Written as DNA, the CDR3 is TGTGCCAGCGGGGCGATCTGGGGGGACACTGAAGCTTTCTTT.

Only a few counts were recorded for this clone. This chain uses TRBV4-1 with TRBJ1-1; the D gene is possibly TRBD1 (5 bases). Trimming removed 4 bases at V and 0 bases at J, with 12 bases between. This CDR3 has 15 residues. From germline, CDR1 is MGHRA and CDR2 YSYEKL. The CDR3 DNA reads as TGCGCCAGCAGCCCGATACAGGCTATGAACACTGAAGCTTTCTTT. Its translation is CASSPIQAMNTEAFF.

The chain joins TRBV27 to TRBJ2-3; 8 bases agree with TRBD2. The CDR3 is made up of 14 amino acids. Germline CDR1 reads MNHEY; CDR2 reads SMNVEV (reference sequence). V was clipped by 2 bases and J by 4 bases; unmatched bases: 2. CDR3 nucleotides: TGTGCCAGCAGTTTAGCGGGAGGTTCAGATACGCAGTATTTT. Amino acids: CASSLAGGSDTQYF.

The J gene is TRBJ2-7, the V gene TRBV30; D is unclear. The CDR3 contains 11 residues. V lost 1 base to trimming and J lost 4 bases, with 5 bases between them. Per germline, CDR1 GTSNPN and CDR2 SVGIG (reference sequence). CDR3 sequence (DNA): TGTGCCTGGAGTGCCGGGTACGAGCAGTACTTC. It encodes CAWSAGYEQYF.

The rearrangement uses TRBV7-6 and TRBJ2-2; 8 bases are a match to TRBD1. The CDR3 covers 16 residues. Germline CDR1 SGHVS, CDR2 FNYEAQ. Trimming removed 0 bases from V and 4 bases from J; junction bases left unmatched: 4. The CDR3 spells CASSLARTGFTGELFF. In nucleotides, the CDR3 is TGTGCCAGCAGCTTAGCTAGGACAGGGTTCACCGGGGAGCTGTTTTTT.

This clone was counted a single time. This chain uses TRBV30 with TRBJ2-7; possible D gene TRBD1, 6 bases. CDR3 length: 12 residues. Germline V gives CDR1 GTSNPN, CDR2 SVGIG (reference sequence). V gave up 6 bases and J gave up 3 bases, with 12 bases separating them. The CDR3 coding sequence is TGTGCCTGTACAGGGTCTGGCTACGAGCAGTACTTC. Protein sequence: CACTGSGYEQYF.

About this clone: One junction end does not reproduce the germline sequence, and a read error may be involved. This sequence joins TRBV9 and TRBJ2-1, with 11 bases identical to TRBD2. This CDR3 is 16 amino acids long. Germline V gene lookup returns CDR1 SGDLS and CDR2 YYNGEE. The CDR3 bases are TGTGCCAGCACCACAATAGCGGGGGGGTCTTGGAATGGGCAGTTCTTC. Amino acids: CASTTIAGGSWNGQFF. Together with reference TRBV9 and TRBJ2-1, the CDR3 gives the full variable domain: DSGVTQTPKHLITATGQRVTLRCSPRSGDLSVYWYQQSLDQGLQFLIQYYNGEERAKGNILERFSAQQFPDLHSELNLSSLELGDSALYFCASTTIAGGSWNGQFFGPGTRLTVL.

The rearrangement joins TRBV30 to TRBJ1-5; no clear D. Germline V lookup: CDR1 GTSNPN, CDR2 SVGIG (reference sequence). This CDR3 comprises 13 residues. V was clipped by 1 base and J by 1 base, with 5 bases between them. DNA of the CDR3: TGTGCCTGGAGTGAGGGAAGCAATCAGCCCCAGCATTTT. Its protein is CAWSEGSNQPQHF. The full variable domain, with the rest looked up from reference TRBV30 and TRBJ1-5, is SQTIHQWPATLVQPVGSPLSLECTVEGTSNPNLYWYRQAAGRGLQLLFYSVGIGQISSEVPQNLSASRPQDRQFILSSKKLLLSDSGFYLCAWSEGSNQPQHFGDGTRLSIL.

The chain couples TRBV28 to TRBJ1-2; perhaps TRBD1 as D (5 bases). CDR1 MDHEN and CDR2 SYDVKM come from the germline V gene. The CDR3 is made up of 15 amino acids. V was trimmed by 2 bases and J by 4 bases, leaving 14 bases between them. CDR3 bases: TGTGCCAGCAGTTTAGACCAGGGTCCCACCTATGGCTACACCTTC. It codes for CASSLDQGPTYGYTF.

V usage is TRBV12-2 and J usage is TRBJ2-1; the tabulated D call, TRBD2, remains unverified against the DNA. TRBV12-2 represents a pseudogene. The CDR3 extends over 16 amino acids. The CDR3 region has the DNA TGTGCAAGTCGCTTCCCTAGCGGGGGGGTACACAATGAGCAGTTCTTC. Translated, it gives CASRFPSGGVHNEQFF.